Listed below are T cell receptor beta chains from one sample, sequenced in a study of T-cell reconstitution after alpha-beta-depleted transplantation in children. TCRdb re-called the PCR reads with MiXCR, one entry per CDR3 protein. Here the sample spans around 580,000 distinct CDR3 sequences, roughly a quarter being singletons. The sequenced sample was PBMCs, obtained before TCRalphabeta/CD19-depleted stem cell transplant. The origin of the receptors is a boy in the first two years of life with Wiskott-Aldrich syndrome, due to receive a stem cell transplant. CDR3s include the opening cysteine and the closing phenylalanine or tryptophan. The D gene is left open where the match is weak. Only some rows state a clone size, as once, few, many or a class for expanded clones.

j_call v_call clone_size d_call cdr3_aa cdr3_nt
TRBJ2-3 TRBV28 . TRBD2 CASSPPGLAVWSADTQYF TGTGCCAGCAGTCCACCGGGACTAGCGGTTTGGAGCGCAGATACGCAGTATTTT
TRBJ2-3 TRBV28 few . CASSLPGVGTDTQYF TGTGCCAGCAGTTTACCTGGAGTCGGCACAGATACGCAGTATTTT
TRBJ2-5 TRBV12-3/TRBV12-4 . . CASRLGARETQYF TGTGCCAGCAGACTGGGGGCTCGGGAGACCCAGTACTTC
TRBJ2-5 TRBV5-1 . . CASSPRQPTQETQYF TGCGCCAGCAGCCCCCGACAGCCTACTCAAGAGACCCAGTACTTC
TRBJ2-1 TRBV7-2 . . CASSPTGTPHNEQFF TGTGCCAGCAGCCCAACAGGAACTCCCCACAATGAGCAGTTCTTC
TRBJ2-1 TRBV7-9 few . CASSFGTDYNEQFF TGTGCCAGCAGCTTTGGGACGGATTACAATGAGCAGTTCTTC
TRBJ2-1 TRBV5-1 few TRBD2 CASSTQTSGSDEQFF TGCGCCAGCAGCACCCAGACTAGCGGGAGCGATGAGCAGTTCTTC
TRBJ2-7 TRBV10-3 . . CAISVGNPEQYF TGTGCCATCAGTGTGGGAAATCCGGAGCAGTACTTC
TRBJ2-3 TRBV20-1 . . CSARPTSSDTQYF TGCAGTGCTAGACCGACTTCTTCGGATACGCAGTATTTT
TRBJ1-5 TRBV12-3/TRBV12-4 . . CASSPVQGIDNQPQHF TGTGCCAGCAGCCCGGTGCAGGGAATTGACAATCAGCCCCAGCATTTT
TRBJ1-2 TRBV29-1 few . CSVDSDYSYGYTF TGCAGCGTTGACAGCGACTATAGCTATGGCTACACCTTC
TRBJ2-2 TRBV7-2 many TRBD1 CASSSTGGIGTGELFF TGTGCCAGCAGCTCGACAGGGGGCATTGGAACCGGGGAGCTGTTTTTT
TRBJ2-1 TRBV6-2/TRBV6-3 few . CASSRKIVYNEQFF TGTGCCAGCAGCCGTAAAATAGTCTACAATGAGCAGTTCTTC
TRBJ2-7 TRBV3-1 . TRBD2 CASSQEGREDSYEQYF TGTGCCAGCAGCCAGGAAGGACGGGAGGACTCCTACGAGCAGTACTTC
TRBJ2-1 TRBV21-1 . . CASSKKGLAGHNEQFF TGTGCCAGCAGCAAAAAGGGACTAGCGGGTCACAATGAGCAGTTCTTC
TRBJ2-1 TRBV5-1 . TRBD1 CASSLAGQGVNEQFF TGCGCCAGCAGCTTGGCGGGACAGGGGGTCAATGAGCAGTTCTTC
TRBJ1-1 TRBV5-1 few . CASSLEGLTGSEAFF TGCGCCAGCAGCTTGGAGGGACTGACGGGGTCTGAAGCTTTCTTT
TRBJ1-5 TRBV5-6 . . CASSLAVPDGNQPQHF TGTGCCAGCAGCCTCGCAGTTCCGGATGGCAATCAGCCCCAGCATTTT
TRBJ2-5 TRBV7-3 . . CASSHLGPGETQYF TGTGCCAGCAGCCACTTGGGACCGGGGGAGACCCAGTACTTC
TRBJ1-2 TRBV7-9 . TRBD1 CASSFDRVFYGYTF TGTGCCAGCAGCTTCGACAGGGTTTTCTATGGCTACACCTTC
TRBJ2-2 TRBV12-3/TRBV12-4 . . CASSQLVSGELFF TGTGCCAGCAGTCAACTAGTTAGCGGGGAGCTGTTTTTT
TRBJ1-1 TRBV12-3/TRBV12-4 . . CASSPVTASEAFF TGTGCCAGCAGCCCTGTGACAGCCAGTGAAGCTTTCTTT
TRBJ2-7 TRBV20-1 . . CSARASSSYEQYF TGCAGTGCGAGGGCGTCCAGCTCCTACGAGCAGTACTTC
TRBJ2-5 TRBV9 . . CASSVKGGYQETQYF TGTGCCAGCAGCGTAAAGGGGGGGTACCAAGAGACCCAGTACTTC
TRBJ2-7 TRBV19 . TRBD2 CASSRGTSARYEQYF TGTGCCAGTAGTAGAGGTACTAGCGCACGCTACGAGCAGTACTTC
TRBJ2-2 TRBV5-1 . TRBD2 CASSGGTSGANTGELFF TGCGCCAGCAGCGGGGGGACTAGCGGAGCTAACACCGGGGAGCTGTTTTTT
TRBJ1-3 TRBV7-6 . . CASSLGNRLSGNTIYF TGTGCCAGCAGCTTAGGAAATCGTCTCTCTGGAAACACCATATATTTT
TRBJ2-1 TRBV12-3/TRBV12-4 few TRBD2 CASSPAGVRWNEQFF TGTGCCAGCAGTCCAGCGGGAGTGAGATGGAATGAGCAGTTCTTC
TRBJ1-1 TRBV29-1 few . CSVEDLDPNTEAFF TGCAGCGTTGAAGATCTGGACCCCAACACTGAAGCTTTCTTT
TRBJ2-2 TRBV29-1 few TRBD1 CSVRTGNTGELFF TGCAGCGTACGGACAGGCAACACCGGGGAGCTGTTTTTT
TRBJ2-7 TRBV5-1 many . CASSLEGSYEQYF TGTGCCAGCAGCTTGGAGGGTTCCTACGAGCAGTACTTC
TRBJ2-7 TRBV5-1 few TRBD2 CASTLAGGPTVEQYF TGCGCCAGCACACTAGCGGGAGGGCCCACGGTCGAGCAGTACTTC